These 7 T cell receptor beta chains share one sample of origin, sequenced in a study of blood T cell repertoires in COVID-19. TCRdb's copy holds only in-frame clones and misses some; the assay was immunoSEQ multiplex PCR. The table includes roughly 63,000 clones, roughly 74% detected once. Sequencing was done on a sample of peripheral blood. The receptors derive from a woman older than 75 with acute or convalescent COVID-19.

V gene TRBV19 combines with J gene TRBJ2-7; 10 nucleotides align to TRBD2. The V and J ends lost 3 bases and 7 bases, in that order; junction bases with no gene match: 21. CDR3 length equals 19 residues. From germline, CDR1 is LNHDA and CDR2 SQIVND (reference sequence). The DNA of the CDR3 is TGTGCCAGTAGTATCGTTGGAACTAGCGGGACCCTGGGTGTTCGGGAGCAGTACTTC. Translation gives CASSIVGTSGTLGVREQYF.

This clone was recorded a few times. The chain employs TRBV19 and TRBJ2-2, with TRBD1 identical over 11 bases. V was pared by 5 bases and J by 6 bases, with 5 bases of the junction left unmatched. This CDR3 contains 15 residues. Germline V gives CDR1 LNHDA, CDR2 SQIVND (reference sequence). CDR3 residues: CASSRWGQGAGELFF. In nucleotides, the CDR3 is TGTGCCAGTAGTCGGTGGGGACAGGGGGCCGGGGAGCTGTTTTTT.

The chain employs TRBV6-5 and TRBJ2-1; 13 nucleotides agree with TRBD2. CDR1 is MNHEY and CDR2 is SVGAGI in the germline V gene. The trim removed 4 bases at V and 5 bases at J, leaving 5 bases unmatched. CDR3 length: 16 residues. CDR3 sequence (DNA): TGTGCCAGCAGTTCACTACTAGCGGGAGGGAACAATGAGCAGTTCTTC. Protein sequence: CASSSLLAGGNNEQFF.

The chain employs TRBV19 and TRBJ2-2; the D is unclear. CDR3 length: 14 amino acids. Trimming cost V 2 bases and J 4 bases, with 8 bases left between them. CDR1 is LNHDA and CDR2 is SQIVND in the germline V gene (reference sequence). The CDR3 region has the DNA TGTGCCAGTAGTATAAGGAGAGTCACCGGGGAGCTGTTTTTT. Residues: CASSIRRVTGELFF.

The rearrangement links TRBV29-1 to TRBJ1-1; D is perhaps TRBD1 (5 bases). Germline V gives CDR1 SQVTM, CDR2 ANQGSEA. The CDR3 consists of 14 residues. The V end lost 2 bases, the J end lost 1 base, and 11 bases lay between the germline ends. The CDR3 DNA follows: TGCAGCGTTGAACGTAGGGGTGGGAACACTGAAGCTTTCTTT. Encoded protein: CSVERRGGNTEAFF.

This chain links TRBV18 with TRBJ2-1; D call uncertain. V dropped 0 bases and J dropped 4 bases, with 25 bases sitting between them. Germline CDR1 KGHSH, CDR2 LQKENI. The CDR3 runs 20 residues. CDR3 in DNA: TGTGCCAGCTCACCACCGAGGCATAGTCCTGCCCCGAAACCATACAATGAGCAGTTCTTC. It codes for CASSPPRHSPAPKPYNEQFF.

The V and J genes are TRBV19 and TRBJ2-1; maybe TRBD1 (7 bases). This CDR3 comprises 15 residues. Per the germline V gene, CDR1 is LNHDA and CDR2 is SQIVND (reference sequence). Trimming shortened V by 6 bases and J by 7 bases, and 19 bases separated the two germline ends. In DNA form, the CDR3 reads TGTGCCAGTAGGCCCAGGGGGGCCCGTCTAAATGAGCAGTTCTTC. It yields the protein CASRPRGARLNEQFF.